The rows below give T cell receptor beta chains drawn from one sample of a study of blood T cell repertoires in COVID-19. Libraries were prepared by immunoSEQ multiplex PCR; TCRdb keeps only in-frame clonotypes and omits some of them. The repertoire includes around 160,000 clones, 70% to 90% of them detected once, and approximately 8% sits in the top ten. Sequencing was performed on peripheral blood. Receptor source: a woman aged 60-75 years with COVID-19, enrolled during active disease. CDR3s include the opening cysteine and the closing phenylalanine or tryptophan. D genes are given only for firm matches. Clone size is not always given. Where it is, it says once, few, many or a class for expanded clones.

J gene	D gene	clone size	V gene	CDR3 protein	CDR3 DNA
TRBJ1-2	NA	NA	TRBV27	CASSFSQGNNYGYTF	TGTGCCAGCAGTTTTTCCCAGGGGAATAACTATGGCTACACCTTC
TRBJ2-1	NA	NA	TRBV20-1	CSAVPRYEQFF	TGCAGTGCTGTCCCTAGGTATGAGCAGTTCTTC
TRBJ1-3	TRBD1	NA	TRBV18	CASSPWDRPGTYSGNTIYF	TGTGCCAGCTCACCTTGGGACAGGCCGGGAACTTACTCTGGAAACACCATATATTTT
TRBJ1-6	NA	NA	TRBV2	CASSEAVTHSIVNSPLHF	TGTGCCAGCAGTGAAGCGGTGACCCACAGTATAGTGAATTCACCCCTCCACTTT
TRBJ1-1	NA	NA	TRBV5-4	CASSSGQSGYTEAFF	TGTGCCAGCAGCTCGGGACAAAGTGGGTACACTGAAGCTTTCTTT
TRBJ1-2	NA	NA	TRBV7-2	CASSSQGDGYTF	TGTGCCAGCAGCTCACAGGGCGATGGCTACACCTTC
TRBJ1-2	NA	few	TRBV25-1	CASSDLIGDGYTF	TGTGCCAGCAGTGATCTAATCGGGGATGGCTACACCTTC
TRBJ2-1	TRBD2	NA	TRBV28	CASSSPGEGKVINEQFF	TGTGCCAGCAGCTCCCCTGGGGAGGGGAAAGTCATCAATGAGCAGTTCTTC
TRBJ1-2	NA	few	TRBV12-3/TRBV12-4	CASSLEGHGYTF	TGTGCCAGCAGTTTAGAGGGACACGGCTACACCTTC
TRBJ2-1	NA	NA	TRBV3-1/TRBV3-2	CASSQSGADNEQFF	TGTGCCAGCAGCCAAAGTGGGGCGGACAATGAGCAGTTCTTC
TRBJ2-7	TRBD1	once	TRBV5-1	CASSLKPGDRVFFEQYF	TGCGCCAGCAGTTTGAAACCCGGAGACAGGGTATTTTTCGAGCAGTACTTC
TRBJ2-7	NA	NA	TRBV20-1	CSARGAYEQYF	TGCAGTGCTAGAGGGGCTTACGAGCAGTACTTC
TRBJ2-7	TRBD1	NA	TRBV18	CASSRAQSKTGLYEQYF	TGTGCCAGCTCACGAGCACAATCAAAGACAGGGCTCTACGAGCAGTACTTC
TRBJ2-2	NA	NA	TRBV19	CASKGGFGVITGELFF	TGTGCCAGTAAGGGGGGGTTTGGTGTGATCACCGGGGAGCTGTTTTTT
TRBJ1-2	NA	NA	TRBV10-3	CAISDQNRVQNYGYTF	TGTGCCATCAGTGACCAGAACAGGGTTCAGAACTATGGCTACACCTTC
TRBJ1-6	TRBD1	once	TRBV7-8	CASSLDRANSPLHF	TGTGCCAGCAGCTTGGACAGGGCGAATTCACCCCTCCACTTT
TRBJ2-7	NA	NA	TRBV30	CAWSLGGVGYEQYF	TGTGCCTGGAGTTTAGGAGGGGTAGGCTACGAGCAGTACTTC
TRBJ1-1	NA	NA	TRBV6-5	CASIPYSPGDTEAFF	TGTGCCAGCATCCCTTATTCCCCGGGGGACACTGAAGCTTTCTTT
TRBJ1-3	NA	NA	TRBV9	CASSAMGGFTGNTIYF	TGTGCCAGCAGCGCCATGGGGGGTTTTACTGGAAACACCATATATTTT
TRBJ2-1	TRBD1	NA	TRBV7-9	CASSSGRGKRVNEQFF	TGTGCCAGCAGCTCCGGCAGGGGGAAGAGGGTCAATGAGCAGTTCTTC
TRBJ2-5	NA	NA	TRBV27	CASSQGSETQYF	TGTGCCAGCAGTCAGGGAAGCGAGACCCAGTACTTC
TRBJ1-2	TRBD1	NA	TRBV6-6	CASSFGQGDQGGYTF	TGTGCCAGCAGTTTCGGACAGGGAGATCAAGGCGGCTACACCTTC
TRBJ2-7	NA	NA	TRBV6-2/TRBV6-3	CASSSRQGSLSYEQYF	TGTGCCAGCAGTTCCAGGCAGGGAAGTTTATCCTACGAGCAGTACTTC
TRBJ1-5	NA	NA	TRBV27	CASSFQANQPQHF	TGTGCCAGCAGTTTCCAAGCGAATCAGCCCCAGCATTTT
TRBJ1-2	NA	NA	TRBV30	CAWSRASVYGYTF	TGTGCCTGGAGTCGTGCCAGTGTCTATGGCTACACCTTC
TRBJ1-2	NA	NA	TRBV4-3	CASSRERNYGYTF	TGCGCCAGCAGCCGCGAGAGAAACTATGGCTACACCTTC
TRBJ1-1	NA	NA	TRBV9	CASSNDLQGTEAFF	TGTGCCAGCAGCAACGACTTACAAGGCACTGAAGCTTTCTTT
TRBJ2-3	TRBD1	NA	TRBV11-2	CASSFDREIDTQYF	TGTGCCAGCAGCTTCGACAGGGAGATAGATACGCAGTATTTT
TRBJ2-1	TRBD2	NA	TRBV10-3	CAINEVIAGENNEQFF	TGTGCCATCAACGAAGTCATAGCGGGGGAGAACAATGAGCAGTTCTTC
TRBJ2-2	TRBD1	NA	TRBV6-2/TRBV6-3	CASSRDRATYTGELFF	TGTGCCAGCAGTCGGGACAGGGCAACGTACACCGGGGAGCTGTTTTTT
TRBJ2-5	TRBD2	NA	TRBV11-2	CASSLGLAGIQYF	TGTGCCAGCAGCTTAGGACTAGCGGGGATCCAGTACTTC